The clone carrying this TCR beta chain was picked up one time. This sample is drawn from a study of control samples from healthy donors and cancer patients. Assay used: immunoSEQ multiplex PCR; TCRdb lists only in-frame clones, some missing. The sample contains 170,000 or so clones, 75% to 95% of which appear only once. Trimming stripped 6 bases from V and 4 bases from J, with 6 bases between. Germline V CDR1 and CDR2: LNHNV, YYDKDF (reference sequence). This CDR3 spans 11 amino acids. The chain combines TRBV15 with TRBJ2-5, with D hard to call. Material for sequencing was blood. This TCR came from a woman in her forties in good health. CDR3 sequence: CATSKLETQYF. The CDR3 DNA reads TGTGCCACCAGTAAGTTAGAGACCCAGTACTTC.